A selection of T cell receptor beta chains follows, all from one sample in a study of radiotherapy plus CTLA-4 blockade in lung cancer. The protocol was immunoSEQ multiplex PCR, while the TCRdb copy is restricted to in-frame clones and leaves out a portion. The repertoire holds about 24,000 clones, with around 70% as singletons. The material sequenced was peripheral blood, taken from a patient treated with radiotherapy plus ipilimumab. These receptors were obtained from a human donor with non-small cell lung cancer whose response to radiotherapy plus ipilimumab could not be evaluated. Both conserved end residues are part of each CDR3. Fields, in order: V gene, clone size, D gene, J gene, CDR3 length, CDR3 protein, CDR3 DNA. A D gene is named only where the DNA matches it firmly. Where a row states a size, it is once, few, many or the class of an expanded clone; other rows omit it.

v_call: TRBV29-1
clone_size: -
d_call: TRBD1
j_call: TRBJ1-5
cdr3_length: 12
cdr3_aa: CSVGTGNQPQHF
cdr3_nt: TGCAGCGTTGGGACAGGTAATCAGCCCCAGCATTTT

v_call: TRBV7-9
clone_size: -
d_call: TRBD2
j_call: TRBJ2-1
cdr3_length: 16
cdr3_aa: CASSLLPGGSYNEQFF
cdr3_nt: TGTGCCAGCAGCTTATTACCGGGAGGCTCCTACAATGAGCAGTTCTTC

v_call: TRBV27
clone_size: -
d_call: -
j_call: TRBJ2-7
cdr3_length: 13
cdr3_aa: CASSQGIQGEQYF
cdr3_nt: TGTGCCAGCAGCCAGGGGATTCAGGGCGAGCAGTACTTC

v_call: TRBV27
clone_size: -
d_call: -
j_call: TRBJ1-5
cdr3_length: 13
cdr3_aa: CASRREPNQLQHF
cdr3_nt: TGTGCCAGCAGAAGGGAGCCCAATCAGCTCCAGCATTTT

v_call: TRBV15
clone_size: -
d_call: -
j_call: TRBJ2-5
cdr3_length: 17
cdr3_aa: CATSRVGQGRREETQYF
cdr3_nt: TGTGCCACCAGCAGAGTTGGTCAGGGGCGTCGGGAAGAGACCCAGTACTTC

v_call: TRBV15
clone_size: -
d_call: -
j_call: TRBJ2-5
cdr3_length: 14
cdr3_aa: CATNTGGRGETQYF
cdr3_nt: TGTGCCACCAATACCGGGGGAAGGGGCGAGACCCAGTACTTC

v_call: TRBV30
clone_size: -
d_call: -
j_call: TRBJ2-7
cdr3_length: 12
cdr3_aa: CAWSGTFYEQYF
cdr3_nt: TGTGCCTGGAGTGGGACTTTCTACGAGCAGTACTTC

v_call: TRBV25-1
clone_size: -
d_call: -
j_call: TRBJ2-3
cdr3_length: 18
cdr3_aa: CASSEYIGEREKPDTQYF
cdr3_nt: TGTGCCAGCAGTGAATATATCGGGGAACGCGAAAAGCCAGATACGCAGTATTTT

v_call: TRBV6-5
clone_size: -
d_call: TRBD1
j_call: TRBJ2-7
cdr3_length: 14
cdr3_aa: CASSLHRGSYEQYF
cdr3_nt: TGTGCCAGCAGTCTTCACAGGGGTTCCTACGAGCAGTACTTC

v_call: TRBV18
clone_size: -
d_call: TRBD2
j_call: TRBJ2-7
cdr3_length: 16
cdr3_aa: CASSPALAGGNYEQYF
cdr3_nt: TGTGCCAGCTCACCAGCCCTAGCGGGAGGAAACTACGAGCAGTACTTC

v_call: TRBV7-9
clone_size: -
d_call: -
j_call: TRBJ2-4
cdr3_length: 16
cdr3_aa: CASSLSGGLAKNIQYF
cdr3_nt: TGTGCCAGCAGCTTAAGTGGTGGGCTAGCCAAAAACATTCAGTACTTC

v_call: TRBV5-6
clone_size: -
d_call: TRBD1
j_call: TRBJ2-1
cdr3_length: 17
cdr3_aa: CASSPGWTGDYLGEQFF
cdr3_nt: TGTGCCAGCAGCCCGGGGTGGACAGGGGATTATTTGGGCGAGCAGTTCTTC

v_call: TRBV12-1
clone_size: once
d_call: -
j_call: TRBJ2-1
cdr3_length: 13
cdr3_aa: CASIRKPDSYQFF
cdr3_nt: TGTGCCAGCATCCGGAAACCCGACTCATACCAGTTCTTC

v_call: TRBV7-7
clone_size: -
d_call: -
j_call: TRBJ2-5
cdr3_length: 13
cdr3_aa: CASSRGQLETQYF
cdr3_nt: TGTGCCAGCAGCCGAGGACAGCTAGAGACCCAGTACTTC

v_call: TRBV4-3
clone_size: -
d_call: -
j_call: TRBJ1-3
cdr3_length: 17
cdr3_aa: CASSQDRGIGSGNTIYF
cdr3_nt: TGCGCCAGCAGCCAAGATAGAGGGATTGGCTCTGGAAACACCATATATTTT

v_call: TRBV25-1
clone_size: -
d_call: -
j_call: TRBJ1-1
cdr3_length: 14
cdr3_aa: CASSELAGNTEAFF
cdr3_nt: TGTGCCAGCAGTGAATTGGCGGGGAACACTGAAGCTTTCTTT

v_call: TRBV2
clone_size: -
d_call: TRBD1
j_call: TRBJ1-2
cdr3_length: 14
cdr3_aa: CASNRQGANYGYTF
cdr3_nt: TGTGCCAGCAATCGACAGGGGGCCAACTATGGCTACACCTTC

v_call: TRBV2
clone_size: -
d_call: -
j_call: TRBJ1-2
cdr3_length: 11
cdr3_aa: CASNRNGGYTF
cdr3_nt: TGTGCCAGCAACAGAAACGGAGGCTACACCTTC

v_call: TRBV5-1
clone_size: -
d_call: -
j_call: TRBJ2-1
cdr3_length: 16
cdr3_aa: CASSSGQTLSYNEQFF
cdr3_nt: TGCGCCAGCAGCAGCGGACAGACCCTATCCTACAATGAGCAGTTCTTC

v_call: TRBV4-1
clone_size: -
d_call: -
j_call: TRBJ1-4
cdr3_length: 17
cdr3_aa: CASSQEGRQVPNEKLFF
cdr3_nt: TGCGCCAGCAGCCAAGAGGGGAGACAGGTCCCTAATGAAAAACTGTTTTTT

v_call: TRBV6-1
clone_size: few
d_call: TRBD1
j_call: TRBJ1-1
cdr3_length: 13
cdr3_aa: CASARDSQTEAFF
cdr3_nt: TGTGCCAGCGCCCGGGACAGTCAAACTGAAGCTTTCTTT

v_call: TRBV7-8
clone_size: -
d_call: -
j_call: TRBJ1-2
cdr3_length: 12
cdr3_aa: CASSAQGSGYTF
cdr3_nt: TGTGCCAGCAGCGCCCAGGGGAGCGGCTACACCTTC

v_call: TRBV5-1
clone_size: few
d_call: -
j_call: TRBJ1-4
cdr3_length: 15
cdr3_aa: CASSLKGSTNEKLFF
cdr3_nt: TGCGCCAGCAGCTTGAAGGGGTCGACTAATGAAAAACTGTTTTTT

v_call: TRBV7-9
clone_size: -
d_call: -
j_call: TRBJ2-2
cdr3_length: 16
cdr3_aa: CASSLGTGFYTGELFF
cdr3_nt: TGTGCCAGCAGCTTAGGCACAGGATTTTACACCGGGGAGCTGTTTTTT